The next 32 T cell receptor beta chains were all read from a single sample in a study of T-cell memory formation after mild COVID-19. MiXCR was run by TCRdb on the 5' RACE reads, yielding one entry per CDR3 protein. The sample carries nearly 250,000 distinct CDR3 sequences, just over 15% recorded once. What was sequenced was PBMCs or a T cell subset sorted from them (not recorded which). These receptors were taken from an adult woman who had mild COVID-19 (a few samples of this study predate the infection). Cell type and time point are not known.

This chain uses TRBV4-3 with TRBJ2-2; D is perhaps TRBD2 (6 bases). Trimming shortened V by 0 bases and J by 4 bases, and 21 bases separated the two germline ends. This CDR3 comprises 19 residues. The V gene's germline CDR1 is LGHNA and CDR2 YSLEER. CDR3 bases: TGCGCCAGCAGCCAAGATAACATTTCGGGGGAGTGGAGCACCGGGGAGCTGTTTTTT. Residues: CASSQDNISGEWSTGELFF.

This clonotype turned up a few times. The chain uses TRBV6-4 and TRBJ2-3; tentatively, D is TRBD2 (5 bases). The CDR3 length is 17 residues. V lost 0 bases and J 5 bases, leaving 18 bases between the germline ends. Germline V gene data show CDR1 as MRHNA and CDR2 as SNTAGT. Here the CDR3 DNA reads TGTGCCAGCAGTGACTCGATTTCAGGCTCCGGGATAGATACGCAGTATTTT. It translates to CASSDSISGSGIDTQYF.

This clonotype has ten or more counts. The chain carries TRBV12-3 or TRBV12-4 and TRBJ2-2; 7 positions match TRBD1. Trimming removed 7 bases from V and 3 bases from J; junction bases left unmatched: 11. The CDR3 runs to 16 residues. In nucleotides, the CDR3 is TGTGCCAGCACCCCCTTTAGAGGGGGCGACACCGGGGAGCTGTTTTTT. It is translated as CASTPFRGGDTGELFF.

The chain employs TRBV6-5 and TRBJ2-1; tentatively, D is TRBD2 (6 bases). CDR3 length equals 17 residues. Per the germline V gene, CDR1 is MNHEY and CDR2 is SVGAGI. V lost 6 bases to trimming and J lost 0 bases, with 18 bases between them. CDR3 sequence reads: CASSRRAVRSSYNEQFF. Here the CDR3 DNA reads TGTGCCAGCAGCAGGAGGGCCGTAAGGAGCTCCTACAATGAGCAGTTCTTC.

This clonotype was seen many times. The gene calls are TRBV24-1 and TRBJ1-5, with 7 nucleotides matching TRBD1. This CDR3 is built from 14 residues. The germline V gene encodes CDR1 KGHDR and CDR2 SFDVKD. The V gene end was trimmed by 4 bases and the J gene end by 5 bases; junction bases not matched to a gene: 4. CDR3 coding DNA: TGTGCCACCAGTGACCCAGGGGGGGATCAGCCCCAGCATTTT. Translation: CATSDPGGDQPQHF.

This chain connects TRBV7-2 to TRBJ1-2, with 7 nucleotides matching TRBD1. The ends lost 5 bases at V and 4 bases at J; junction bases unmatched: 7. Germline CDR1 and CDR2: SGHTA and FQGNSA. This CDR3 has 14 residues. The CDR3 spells CASSPGTAPYGYTF. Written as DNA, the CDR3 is TGTGCCAGCAGCCCCGGGACAGCACCCTATGGCTACACCTTC.

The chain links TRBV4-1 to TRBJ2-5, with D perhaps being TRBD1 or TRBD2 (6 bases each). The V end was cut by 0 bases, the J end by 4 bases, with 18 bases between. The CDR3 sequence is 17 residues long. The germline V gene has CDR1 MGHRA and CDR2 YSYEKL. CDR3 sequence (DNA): TGCGCCAGCAGCCAAGATTCCAGGAGGGGGACGGGAGAGACCCAGTACTTC. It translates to CASSQDSRRGTGETQYF.

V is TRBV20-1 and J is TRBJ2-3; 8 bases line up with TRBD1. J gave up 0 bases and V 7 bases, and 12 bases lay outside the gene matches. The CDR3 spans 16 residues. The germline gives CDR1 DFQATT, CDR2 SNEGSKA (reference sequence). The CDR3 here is CSVGGRQGLSTDTQYF. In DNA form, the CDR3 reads TGCAGTGTAGGTGGCAGACAGGGGTTAAGCACAGATACGCAGTATTTT.

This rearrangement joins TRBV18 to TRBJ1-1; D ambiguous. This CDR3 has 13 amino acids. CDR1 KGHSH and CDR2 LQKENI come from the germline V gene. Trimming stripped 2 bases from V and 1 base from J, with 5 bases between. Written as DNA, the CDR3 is TGTGCCAGCTCACCAGAACAGAACACTGAAGCTTTCTTT. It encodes CASSPEQNTEAFF.

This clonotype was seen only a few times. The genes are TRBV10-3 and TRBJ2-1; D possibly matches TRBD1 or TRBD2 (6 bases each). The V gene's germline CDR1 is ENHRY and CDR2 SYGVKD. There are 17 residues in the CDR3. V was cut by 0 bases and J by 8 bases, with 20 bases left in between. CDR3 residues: CAISESIPGEAGDEQFF. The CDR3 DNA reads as TGTGCCATCAGTGAGTCGATTCCAGGGGAGGCCGGGGATGAGCAGTTCTTC.

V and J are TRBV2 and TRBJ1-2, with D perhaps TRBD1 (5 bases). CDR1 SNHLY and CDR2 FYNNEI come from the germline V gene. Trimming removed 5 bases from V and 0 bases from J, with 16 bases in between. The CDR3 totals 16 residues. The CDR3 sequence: CASSSQGSRTNYGYTF. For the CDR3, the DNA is TGTGCCAGCAGTTCCCAGGGATCCCGGACTAACTATGGCTACACCTTC.

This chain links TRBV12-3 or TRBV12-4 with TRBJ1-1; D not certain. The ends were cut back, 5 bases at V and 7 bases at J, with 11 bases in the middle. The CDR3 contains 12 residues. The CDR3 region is CASSRLWGEAFF. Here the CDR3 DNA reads TGTGCCAGCAGTCGGTTATGGGGTGAAGCTTTCTTT.

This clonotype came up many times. CDR3 bases: TGTGCCAGCAGCTTTCTAGCGGAAGAGACCCAGTACTTC. This translates into CASSFLAEETQYF. The chain has TRBV11-2 and TRBJ2-5; 7 nucleotides match TRBD2. CDR1 is SGHAT, CDR2 FQNNGV, per germline. The V and J ends lost 3 bases and 3 bases, in that order; junction bases with no gene match: 1. There are 13 residues in the CDR3.

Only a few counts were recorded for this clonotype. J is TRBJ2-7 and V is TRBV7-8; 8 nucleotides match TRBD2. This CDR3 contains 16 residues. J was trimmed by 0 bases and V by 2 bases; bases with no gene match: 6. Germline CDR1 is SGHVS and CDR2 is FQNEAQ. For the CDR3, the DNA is TGTGCCAGCAGCTTACTCAGCGGGGGAAGCTCCTACGAGCAGTACTTC. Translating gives CASSLLSGGSSYEQYF.

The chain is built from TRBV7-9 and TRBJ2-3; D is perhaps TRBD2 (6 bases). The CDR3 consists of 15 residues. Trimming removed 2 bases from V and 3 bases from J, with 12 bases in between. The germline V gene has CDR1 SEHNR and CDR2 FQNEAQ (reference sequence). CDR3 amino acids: CASSLTGTQTDTQYF. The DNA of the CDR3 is TGTGCCAGCAGCTTAACCGGGACTCAAACAGATACGCAGTATTTT.

CDR3 sequence (DNA): TGCAGTGCTATTCGGGGTGCAGATACGCAGTATTTT. Protein sequence: CSAIRGADTQYF. The chain recombines TRBV20-1 with TRBJ2-3; D may be TRBD2 (5 bases). Per the germline V gene, CDR1 is DFQATT and CDR2 is SNEGSKA (reference sequence). The V end was cut by 4 bases, the J end by 4 bases, with 9 bases between. The CDR3 sequence is 12 residues long.

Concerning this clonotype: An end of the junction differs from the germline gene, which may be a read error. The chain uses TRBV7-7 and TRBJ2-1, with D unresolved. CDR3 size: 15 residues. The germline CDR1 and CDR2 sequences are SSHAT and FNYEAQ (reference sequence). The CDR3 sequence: CASSLHHAMGIEQFF. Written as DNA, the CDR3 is TGTGCTAGCAGCTTACACCATGCGATGGGTATTGAGCAGTTCTTC.

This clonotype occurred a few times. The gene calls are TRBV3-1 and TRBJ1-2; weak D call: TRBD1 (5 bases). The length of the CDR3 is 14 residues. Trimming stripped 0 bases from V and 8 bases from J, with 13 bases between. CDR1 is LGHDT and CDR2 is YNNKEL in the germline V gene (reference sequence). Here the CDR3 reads CASSQDAGSRGYTF. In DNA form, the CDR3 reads TGTGCCAGCAGCCAAGATGCAGGGTCCCGAGGCTACACCTTC.

In DNA, the CDR3 is TGTGCCAGCAGCTCCCTTAGCGGGGGGGGATTGAGTGAGCAGTTCTTC. It encodes CASSSLSGGGLSEQFF. The genes are TRBV7-9 and TRBJ2-1; 11 bases fit TRBD2. The CDR3 covers 16 residues. V gave up 4 bases and J gave up 9 bases; unmatched junction bases: 11. The germline V gene encodes CDR1 SEHNR and CDR2 FQNEAQ (reference sequence).

The CDR3 reads CASHGYGGTGNTIYF. CDR3 nucleotides: TGTGCCAGCCATGGGTACGGGGGGACTGGAAACACCATATATTTT. The chain uses TRBV6-5 and TRBJ1-3, with a possible D match to TRBD1 (5 bases). V lost 8 bases to trimming and J lost 2 bases, with 16 bases between them. The germline gives CDR1 MNHEY, CDR2 SVGAGI. This CDR3 has 15 residues.

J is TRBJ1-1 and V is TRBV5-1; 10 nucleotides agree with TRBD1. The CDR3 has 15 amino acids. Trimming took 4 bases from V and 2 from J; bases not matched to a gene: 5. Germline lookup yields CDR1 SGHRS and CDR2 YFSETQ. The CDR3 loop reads CASSVDRGRNTEAFF. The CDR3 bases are TGCGCCAGCAGCGTTGACAGGGGGCGTAACACTGAAGCTTTCTTT.

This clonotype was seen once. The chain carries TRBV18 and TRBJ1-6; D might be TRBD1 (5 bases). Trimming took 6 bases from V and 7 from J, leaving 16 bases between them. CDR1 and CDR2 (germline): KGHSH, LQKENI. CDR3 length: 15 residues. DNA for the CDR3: TGTGCCAGCTCCCTCCAGCAGGGTGAGAATTCACCCCTCCACTTT. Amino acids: CASSLQQGENSPLHF.

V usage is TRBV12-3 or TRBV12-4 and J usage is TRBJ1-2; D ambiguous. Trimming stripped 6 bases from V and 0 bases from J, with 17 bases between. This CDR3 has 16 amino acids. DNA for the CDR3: TGTGCCAGCAGCTCAAATCTGCGTCGTTCTAACTATGGCTACACCTTC. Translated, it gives CASSSNLRRSNYGYTF.

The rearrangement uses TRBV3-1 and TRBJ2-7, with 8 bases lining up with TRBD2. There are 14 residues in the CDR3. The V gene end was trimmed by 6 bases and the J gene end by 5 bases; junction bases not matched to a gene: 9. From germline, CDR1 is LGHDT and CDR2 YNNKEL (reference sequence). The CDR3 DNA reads TGTGCCAGCAGTTATCGGGGGGGTTTCGACGAGCAGTACTTC. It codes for CASSYRGGFDEQYF.

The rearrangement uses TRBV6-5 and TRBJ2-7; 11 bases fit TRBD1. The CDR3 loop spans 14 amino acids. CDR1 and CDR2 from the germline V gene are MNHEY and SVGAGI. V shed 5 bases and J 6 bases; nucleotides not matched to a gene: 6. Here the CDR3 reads CASSTDRGLIEQYF. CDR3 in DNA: TGTGCCAGCAGTACGGACAGGGGGCTTATCGAGCAGTACTTC.

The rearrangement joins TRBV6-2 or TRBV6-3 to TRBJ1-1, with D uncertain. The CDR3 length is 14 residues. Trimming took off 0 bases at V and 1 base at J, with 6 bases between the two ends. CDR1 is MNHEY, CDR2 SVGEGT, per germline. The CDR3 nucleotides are TGTGCCAGCAGTTACTCGATCAGGAACACTGAAGCTTTCTTT. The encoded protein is CASSYSIRNTEAFF.

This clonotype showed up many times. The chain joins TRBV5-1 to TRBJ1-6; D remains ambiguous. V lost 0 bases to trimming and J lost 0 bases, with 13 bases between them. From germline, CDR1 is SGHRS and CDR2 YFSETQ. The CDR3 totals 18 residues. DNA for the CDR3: TGCGCCAGCAGCTTGGCCCATCTGGCGAGCTCCTATAATTCACCCCTCCACTTT. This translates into CASSLAHLASSYNSPLHF.

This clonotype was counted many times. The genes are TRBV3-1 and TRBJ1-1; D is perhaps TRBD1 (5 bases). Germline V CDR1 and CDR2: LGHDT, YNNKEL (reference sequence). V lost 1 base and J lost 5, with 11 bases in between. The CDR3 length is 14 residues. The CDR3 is CASSQAGGGTEAFF. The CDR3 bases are TGTGCCAGCAGCCAAGCCGGGGGGGGGACTGAAGCTTTCTTT.

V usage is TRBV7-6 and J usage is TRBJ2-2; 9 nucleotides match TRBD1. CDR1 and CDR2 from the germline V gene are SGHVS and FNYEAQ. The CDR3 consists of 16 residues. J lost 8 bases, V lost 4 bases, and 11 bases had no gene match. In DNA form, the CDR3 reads TGTGCCAGCAGCTCACAGGGGGCGTCCGTCTCTGGGGAGCTGTTTTTT. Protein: CASSSQGASVSGELFF.

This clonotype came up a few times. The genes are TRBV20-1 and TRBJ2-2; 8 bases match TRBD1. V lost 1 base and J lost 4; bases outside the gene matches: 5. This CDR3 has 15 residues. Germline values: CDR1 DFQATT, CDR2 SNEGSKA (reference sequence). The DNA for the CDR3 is TGCAGTGCTAGAGCAGGGGGCGCGGGCACCGGGGAGCTGTTTTTT. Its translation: CSARAGGAGTGELFF.

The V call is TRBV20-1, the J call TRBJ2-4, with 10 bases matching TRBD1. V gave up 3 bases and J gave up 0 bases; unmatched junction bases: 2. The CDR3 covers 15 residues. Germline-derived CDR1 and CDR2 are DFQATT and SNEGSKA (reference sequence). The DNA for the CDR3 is TGCAGTGCTAGGCGGGACAGGGGAGCCAAAAACATTCAGTACTTC. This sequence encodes CSARRDRGAKNIQYF.

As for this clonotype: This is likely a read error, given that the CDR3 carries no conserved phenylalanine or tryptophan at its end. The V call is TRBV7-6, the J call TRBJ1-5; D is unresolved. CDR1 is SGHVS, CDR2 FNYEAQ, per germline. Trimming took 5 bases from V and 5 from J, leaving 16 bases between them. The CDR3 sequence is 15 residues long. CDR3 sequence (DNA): TGTGCCAGCAGCGAACGCTCGGGGAACTATCAGCCCCAGCATCTT. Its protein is CASSERSGNYQPQHL.